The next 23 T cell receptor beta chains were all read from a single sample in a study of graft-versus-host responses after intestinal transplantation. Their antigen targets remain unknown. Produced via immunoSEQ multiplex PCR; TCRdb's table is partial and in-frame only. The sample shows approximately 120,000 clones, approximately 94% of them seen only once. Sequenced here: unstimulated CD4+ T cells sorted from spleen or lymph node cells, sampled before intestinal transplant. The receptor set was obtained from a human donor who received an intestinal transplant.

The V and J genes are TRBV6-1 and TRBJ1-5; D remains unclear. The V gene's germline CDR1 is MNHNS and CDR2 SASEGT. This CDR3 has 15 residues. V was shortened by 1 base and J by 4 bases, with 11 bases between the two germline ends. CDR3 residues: CASSEVATVNQPQHF. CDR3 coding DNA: TGTGCCAGCAGTGAAGTGGCAACGGTGAATCAGCCCCAGCATTTT.

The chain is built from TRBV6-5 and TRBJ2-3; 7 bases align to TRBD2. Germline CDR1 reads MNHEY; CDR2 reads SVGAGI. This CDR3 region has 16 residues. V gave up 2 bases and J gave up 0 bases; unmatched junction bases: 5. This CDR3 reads CASSYLLSGSTDTQYF. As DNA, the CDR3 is TGTGCCAGCAGTTACCTACTTAGCGGGAGCACAGATACGCAGTATTTT.

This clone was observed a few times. This CDR3 is CASSPAQGANVYGYTF. CDR3 sequence (DNA): TGTGCCAGCTCACCAGCACAGGGGGCCAATGTCTATGGCTACACCTTC. The V and J genes are TRBV18 and TRBJ1-2; 9 bases map to TRBD1. Germline V gene lookup returns CDR1 KGHSH and CDR2 LQKENI. With 2 bases clipped from V and 4 bases from J, the junction kept 8 bases outside the gene matches. The CDR3 is 16 residues long.

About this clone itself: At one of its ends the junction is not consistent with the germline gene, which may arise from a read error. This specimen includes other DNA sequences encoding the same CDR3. CDR3 sequence reads: CASSDRVSNTGELFF. For the CDR3, the DNA is TGTGCCAGCAGTGATCGGGTCTCGAACACTGGGGAGCTGTTTTTT. V gene TRBV2 combines with J gene TRBJ2-2; no firm D call. In germline, CDR1 is SNHLY, CDR2 FYNNEI. The CDR3 has 15 residues.

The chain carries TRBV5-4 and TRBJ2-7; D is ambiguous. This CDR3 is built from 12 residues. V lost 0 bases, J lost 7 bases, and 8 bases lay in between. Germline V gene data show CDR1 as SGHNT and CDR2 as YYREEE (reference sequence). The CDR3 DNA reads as TGTGCCAGCAGCTTGGATCGGGTTGAGCAGTACTTC. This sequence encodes CASSLDRVEQYF. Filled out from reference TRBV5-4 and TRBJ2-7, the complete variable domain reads ETGVTQSPTHLIKTRGQQVTLRCSSQSGHNTVSWYQQALGQGPQFIFQYYREEENGRGNFPPRFSGLQFPNYSSELNVNALELDDSALYLCASSLDRVEQYFGPGTRLTVT.

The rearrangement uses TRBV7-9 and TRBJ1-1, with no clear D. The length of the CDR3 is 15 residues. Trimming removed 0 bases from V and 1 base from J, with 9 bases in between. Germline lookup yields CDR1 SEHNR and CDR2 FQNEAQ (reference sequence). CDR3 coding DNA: TGTGCCAGCAGCTTAGCCGGGCCGTCGAACACTGAAGCTTTCTTT. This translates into CASSLAGPSNTEAFF.

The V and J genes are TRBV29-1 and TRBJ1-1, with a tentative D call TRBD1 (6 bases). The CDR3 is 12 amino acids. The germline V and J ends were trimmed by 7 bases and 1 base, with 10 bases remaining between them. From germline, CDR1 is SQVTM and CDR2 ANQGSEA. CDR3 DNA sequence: TGCAGCGCCGGACAGCCGAACACTGAAGCTTTCTTT. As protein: CSAGQPNTEAFF. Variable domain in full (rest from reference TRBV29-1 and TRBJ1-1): SAVISQKPSRDICQRGTSLTIQCQVDSQVTMMFWYRQQPGQSLTLIATANQGSEATYESGFVIDKFPISRPNLTFSTLTVSNMSPEDSSIYLCSAGQPNTEAFFGQGTRLTVV.

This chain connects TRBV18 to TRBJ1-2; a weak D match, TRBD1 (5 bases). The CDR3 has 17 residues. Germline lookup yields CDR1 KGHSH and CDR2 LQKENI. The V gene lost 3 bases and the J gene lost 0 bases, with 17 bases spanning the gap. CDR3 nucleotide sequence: TGTGCCAGCTCACCCTCCGTCGACAGAACCCCTAACTATGGCTACACCTTC. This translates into CASSPSVDRTPNYGYTF.

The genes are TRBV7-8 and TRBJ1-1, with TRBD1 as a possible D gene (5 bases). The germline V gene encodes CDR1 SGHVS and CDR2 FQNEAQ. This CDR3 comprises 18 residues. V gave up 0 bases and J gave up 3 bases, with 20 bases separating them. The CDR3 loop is CASSLAPREFITHTEAFF. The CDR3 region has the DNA TGTGCCAGCAGCTTAGCCCCCAGGGAGTTTATTACACACACTGAAGCTTTCTTT.

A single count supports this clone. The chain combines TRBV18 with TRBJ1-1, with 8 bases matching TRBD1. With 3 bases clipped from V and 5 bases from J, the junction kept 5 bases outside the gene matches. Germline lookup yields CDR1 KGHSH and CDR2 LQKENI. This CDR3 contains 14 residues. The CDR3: CASSPGTGGTEAFF. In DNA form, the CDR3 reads TGTGCCAGCTCACCCGGGACAGGAGGAACTGAAGCTTTCTTT.

The CDR3 sequence: CASNLGLAGGGPQYF. Written as DNA, the CDR3 is TGTGCCAGCAATTTGGGACTAGCGGGGGGAGGCCCCCAGTACTTC. The V and J genes are TRBV2 and TRBJ2-5; 15 bases line up with TRBD2. The CDR3 consists of 15 residues. V gave up 7 bases and J gave up 9 bases; unmatched junction bases: 9. The germline CDR1 and CDR2 sequences are SNHLY and FYNNEI.

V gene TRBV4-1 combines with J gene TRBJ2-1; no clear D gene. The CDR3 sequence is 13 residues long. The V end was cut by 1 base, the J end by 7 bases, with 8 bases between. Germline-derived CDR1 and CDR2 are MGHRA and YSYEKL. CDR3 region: CASSQVLRNEQFF. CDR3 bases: TGCGCCAGCAGCCAAGTTCTCAGGAATGAGCAGTTCTTC.

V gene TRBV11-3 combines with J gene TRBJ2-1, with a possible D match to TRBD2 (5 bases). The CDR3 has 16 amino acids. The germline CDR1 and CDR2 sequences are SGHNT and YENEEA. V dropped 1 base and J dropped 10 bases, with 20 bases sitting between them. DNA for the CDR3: TGTGCCAGCAGCTTAGGGGCGGGCCCCACCGGCGGGGAGCAGTTCTTC. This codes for CASSLGAGPTGGEQFF.

The CDR3 loop is CASSSAGTDYNEQFF. In DNA, the CDR3 is TGTGCCAGCAGTTCAGCCGGGACAGACTACAATGAGCAGTTCTTC. The gene calls are TRBV27 and TRBJ2-1, with 7 bases fitting TRBD1. The CDR3 covers 15 residues. V lost 4 bases to trimming and J lost 3 bases; unmatched junction nucleotides: 6. Germline V CDR1 and CDR2: MNHEY, SMNVEV (reference sequence).

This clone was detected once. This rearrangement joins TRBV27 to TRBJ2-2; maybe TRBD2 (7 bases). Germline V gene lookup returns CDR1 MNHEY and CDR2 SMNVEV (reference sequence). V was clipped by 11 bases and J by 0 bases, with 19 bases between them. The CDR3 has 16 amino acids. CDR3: CAFKGGGPSNTGELFF. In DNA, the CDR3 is TGTGCCTTTAAGGGGGGGGGCCCATCGAACACCGGGGAGCTGTTTTTT.

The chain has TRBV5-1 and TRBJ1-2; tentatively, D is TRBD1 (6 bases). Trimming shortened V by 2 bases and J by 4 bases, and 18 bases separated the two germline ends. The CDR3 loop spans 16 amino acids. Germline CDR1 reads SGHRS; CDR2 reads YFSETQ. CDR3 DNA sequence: TGCGCCAGCAGCTTTAGGGGGGCCCAGGGTGGCTATGGCTACACCTTC. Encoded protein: CASSFRGAQGGYGYTF. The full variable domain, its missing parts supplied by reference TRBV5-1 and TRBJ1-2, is KAGVTQTPRYLIKTRGQQVTLSCSPISGHRSVSWYQQTPGQGLQFLFEYFSETQRNKGNFPGRFSGRQFSNSRSEMNVSTLELGDSALYLCASSFRGAQGGYGYTFGSGTRLTVV.

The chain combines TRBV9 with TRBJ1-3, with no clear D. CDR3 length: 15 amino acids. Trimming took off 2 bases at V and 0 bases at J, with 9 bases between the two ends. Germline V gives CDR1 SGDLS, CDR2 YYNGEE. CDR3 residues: CASSVDGDSGNTIYF. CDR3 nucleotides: TGTGCCAGCAGCGTCGATGGGGACTCTGGAAACACCATATATTTT.

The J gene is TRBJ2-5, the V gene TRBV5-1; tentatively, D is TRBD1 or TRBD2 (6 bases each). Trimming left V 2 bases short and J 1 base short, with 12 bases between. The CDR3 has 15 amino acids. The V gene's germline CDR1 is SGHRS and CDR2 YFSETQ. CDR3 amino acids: CASSLQSGAQETQYF. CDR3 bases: TGCGCCAGCAGCTTACAATCGGGGGCCCAAGAGACCCAGTACTTC.

CDR3 coding DNA: TGTGCCAGCTCACCCCTAAAGACTAGCGGGCCCCAGCACGAGCAGTACTTC. It yields the protein CASSPLKTSGPQHEQYF. The rearrangement uses TRBV18 and TRBJ2-7, with 10 bases that match TRBD2. After removal of 3 bases from V and 5 bases from J, the junction contained 13 bases not matched to a gene. CDR1 KGHSH and CDR2 LQKENI come from the germline V gene. This CDR3 spans 17 amino acids.

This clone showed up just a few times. CDR3 DNA sequence: TGTGCCATCAGCGCAGGGTTCTCTGGAAACACCATATATTTT. It specifies CAISAGFSGNTIYF. The chain employs TRBV10-3 and TRBJ1-3, with D perhaps matching TRBD1 (5 bases). Germline V gene sequence: CDR1 ENHRY, CDR2 SYGVKD. Deletions cut 6 bases from V and 0 bases from J, with 9 bases between. The CDR3 has 14 amino acids.

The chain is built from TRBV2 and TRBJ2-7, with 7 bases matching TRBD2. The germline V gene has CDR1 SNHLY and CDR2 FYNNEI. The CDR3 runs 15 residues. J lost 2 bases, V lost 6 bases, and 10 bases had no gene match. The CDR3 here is CASRAREVGPYEQYF. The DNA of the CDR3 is TGTGCCAGCAGGGCCCGGGAGGTGGGCCCCTACGAGCAGTACTTC. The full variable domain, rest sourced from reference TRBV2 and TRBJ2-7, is EPEVTQTPSHQVTQMGQEVILRCVPISNHLYFYWYRQILGQKVEFLVSFYNNEISEKSEIFDDQFSVERPDGSNFTLKIRSTKLEDSAMYFCASRAREVGPYEQYFGPGTRLTVT.

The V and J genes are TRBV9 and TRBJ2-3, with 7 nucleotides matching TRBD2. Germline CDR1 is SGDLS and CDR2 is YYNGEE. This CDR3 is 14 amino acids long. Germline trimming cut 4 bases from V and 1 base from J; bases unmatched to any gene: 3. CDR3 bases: TGTGCCAGCAGCCCCACTAGCGGCACAGATACGCAGTATTTT. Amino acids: CASSPTSGTDTQYF. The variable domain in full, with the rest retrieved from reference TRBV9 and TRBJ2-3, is DSGVTQTPKHLITATGQRVTLRCSPRSGDLSVYWYQQSLDQGLQFLIQYYNGEERAKGNILERFSAQQFPDLHSELNLSSLELGDSALYFCASSPTSGTDTQYFGPGTRLTVL.

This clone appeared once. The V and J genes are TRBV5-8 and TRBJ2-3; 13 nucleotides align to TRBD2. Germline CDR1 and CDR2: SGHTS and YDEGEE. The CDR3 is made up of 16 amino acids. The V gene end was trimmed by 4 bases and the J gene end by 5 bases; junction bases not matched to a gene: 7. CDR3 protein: CASSLGTSGDIDTQYF. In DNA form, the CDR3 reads TGTGCCAGCAGCCTCGGGACTAGCGGGGATATAGATACGCAGTATTTT.